This is a list of T cell receptor beta chains from one sample in a study of blood T cell repertoires in COVID-19. TCRdb keeps only in-frame clones here, not all; method: immunoSEQ multiplex PCR. The table shows more than 300,000 clones, with around 87% occurring only once. The sample was PBMCs or T cells enriched from blood (not recorded which). The source is a man in his forties in a cohort exposed to, infected with or recovered from COVID-19 (not recorded which). Both conserved end residues are part of each CDR3. D genes are given only for firm matches. A clone size is listed for some rows: how often the clone was seen (once, few, many), or a class if it is expanded.

TRBJ2-1,NA,TRBD2,TRBV15,TGTGCCACTGCGAGCGGGAGTTACAATGAGCAGTTCTTC,CATASGSYNEQFF
TRBJ2-3,once,TRBD2,TRBV28,TGTGCCAGCAGCATTTGGGGACTAGCGGGAGCGGTCACAGATACGCAGTATTTT,CASSIWGLAGAVTDTQYF
TRBJ2-5,NA,TRBD2,TRBV19,TGTGCCAGTAGTATAGGGGGTCTCGCGGGAGCGGAGACCCAGTACTTC,CASSIGGLAGAETQYF
TRBJ2-1,NA,TRBD2,TRBV20-1,TGCAGTGCTAGTTTGACCGGGAGGGCCGTGAATGAGCAGTTCTTC,CSASLTGRAVNEQFF
TRBJ2-3,once,NA,TRBV9,TGTGCCAGCAGCGTAGGTGGCGGGGCAGATACGCAGTATTTT,CASSVGGGADTQYF
TRBJ1-1,once,TRBD1,TRBV5-1,TGCGCCAGCAGCTTGACAGGGGGCACTGAAGCTTTCTTT,CASSLTGGTEAFF
TRBJ2-7,NA,NA,TRBV27,TGTGCCAGCAGTTTATCTCGGGGTTCCTACGAGCAGTACTTC,CASSLSRGSYEQYF
TRBJ2-7,once,TRBD1,TRBV15,TGTGCCACCAGCAGAGTAGGGACAGGGGGTCGAAACGAGCAGTACTTC,CATSRVGTGGRNEQYF
TRBJ2-1,NA,NA,TRBV1,TGCACCAGCAGCCGAATGAGAAGCGGCAGTGAGCAGTTCTTC,CTSSRMRSGSEQFF
TRBJ2-5,NA,TRBD2,TRBV11-3,TGTGCCAGCAGCTTGGATAGCGGGAGCATAGAGACCCAGTACTTC,CASSLDSGSIETQYF
TRBJ2-1,NA,NA,TRBV6-6,TGTGCCAGCAGTTCCAGTCTGGGCCCCTCTTACAATGAGCAGTTCTTC,CASSSSLGPSYNEQFF
TRBJ1-2,NA,NA,TRBV4-1,TGCGCCAGCAGCCAAGGTACAGGGTCACGAGTTGAGGGCTACACCTTC,CASSQGTGSRVEGYTF
TRBJ2-1,NA,TRBD2,TRBV2,TGTGCCAGCAGTCTAACTAGCGGGATTCTCTCCTACAATGAGCAGTTCTTC,CASSLTSGILSYNEQFF
TRBJ2-7,NA,TRBD2,TRBV5-1,TGCGCCAGCAGCTCCCTGACTAGCGGAAACTCCTACGAGCAGTACTTC,CASSSLTSGNSYEQYF
TRBJ2-4,NA,NA,TRBV7-2,TGTGCCAGCAGCTTAGCTAGGAGGGCCAACATTCAGTACTTC,CASSLARRANIQYF
TRBJ1-5,NA,TRBD1,TRBV18,TGTGCCAGCTCACCACAGGCAGGGGGCCAGTTAGAGCCCCAGCATTTT,CASSPQAGGQLEPQHF
TRBJ1-5,NA,TRBD1,TRBV27,TGTGCCAGCAGTCCCCGGACAGGGGGCGTTCAGCCCCAGCATTTT,CASSPRTGGVQPQHF
TRBJ1-5,NA,NA,TRBV4-1,TGCGCCAGCAGCCAAGACCCCACTCAACGAGGTCAAAACCAGCCCCAGCATTTT,CASSQDPTQRGQNQPQHF
TRBJ2-5,NA,TRBD2,TRBV4-1,TGCGCCAGCAGCCAAGATAGGTGGCTAGCGGGAGAGGAGACCCAGTACTTC,CASSQDRWLAGEETQYF
TRBJ2-7,NA,TRBD1,TRBV5-5,TGTGCCAGCAGCTCGACAGGGGGCTGGTACGAGCAGTACTTC,CASSSTGGWYEQYF
TRBJ2-2,NA,TRBD1,TRBV7-9,TGTGCCAGCAGCTTTAGGACAGGGGCCACCGGGGAGCTGTTTTTT,CASSFRTGATGELFF
TRBJ1-2,NA,NA,TRBV6-1,TGTGCCAGCAGTGAAGCTTGGGGGGGCTATGGCTACACCTTC,CASSEAWGGYGYTF
TRBJ2-1,NA,TRBD2,TRBV5-1,TGCGCCAGCAGCTTGGTAGGGACTAGCGGGAGGGAGCAGTTCTTC,CASSLVGTSGREQFF
TRBJ2-1,NA,TRBD2,TRBV5-1,TGCGCCAGCAGCTTGCCAGGGACTAGCGGGAGTTTTGAGCAGTTCTTC,CASSLPGTSGSFEQFF
TRBJ2-2,NA,TRBD2,TRBV7-9,TGTGCCAGCGGGGCGGAGACTAGCGGGACTACCGGGGAGCTGTTTTTT,CASGAETSGTTGELFF
TRBJ1-4,NA,TRBD1,TRBV30,TGTGCCTGGAGTGTCGGACAGGGGATTGGGGAAAAACTGTTTTTT,CAWSVGQGIGEKLFF
TRBJ2-1,NA,TRBD2,TRBV6-5,TGTGCCAGCGGTACCCCCGGGACTACCTACAATGAGCAGTTCTTC,CASGTPGTTYNEQFF
TRBJ1-2,NA,NA,TRBV19,TGTGCCAGTAGTATTCCCGGGGGACCGACAGACTATGGCTACACCTTC,CASSIPGGPTDYGYTF
TRBJ1-3,NA,NA,TRBV19,TGTGCCAGTAGTGGCACGCGGACAGCCTCTGGAAACACCATATATTTT,CASSGTRTASGNTIYF
TRBJ2-7,NA,TRBD2,TRBV7-9,TGTGCCAGCAGCCGTACTAGCGGGAGCTCCTACGAGCAGTACTTC,CASSRTSGSSYEQYF
TRBJ1-1,NA,NA,TRBV29-1,TGCAGCGTCCGACAGGTCGGTATGGGCACTGAAGCTTTCTTT,CSVRQVGMGTEAFF
TRBJ2-2,few,NA,TRBV7-2,TGTGCCAACCGACCTCGGGATCGGGGCGGGGAGCTGTTTTTT,CANRPRDRGGELFF
TRBJ1-1,NA,NA,TRBV18,TGTGCCAGCTCACAGGGGCCGTGGAACACTGAAGCTTTCTTT,CASSQGPWNTEAFF
TRBJ1-2,NA,TRBD1,TRBV6-4,TGTGCCAGCAGTGAAGAGACAGGGTATGGCTACACCTTC,CASSEETGYGYTF
TRBJ2-1,NA,TRBD2,TRBV18,TGTGCCAGCTCACCCTGGGCGGGAGGGCCGAACAATGAGCAGTTCTTC,CASSPWAGGPNNEQFF
TRBJ1-3,NA,NA,TRBV7-9,TGTGCCAGCAAACAGGGAGTTGGAAACACCATATATTTT,CASKQGVGNTIYF
TRBJ1-6,NA,NA,TRBV3-1/TRBV3-2,TGTGCCAGCAGCCAAGGCGGACTTGGTGGTTGGTCACCCCTCCACTTT,CASSQGGLGGWSPLHF
TRBJ2-2,NA,NA,TRBV3-1/TRBV3-2,TGTGCCAGCAGCCAACTCCGGACCCAGGGGACCGGGGAGCTGTTTTTT,CASSQLRTQGTGELFF
TRBJ1-1,once,TRBD1,TRBV5-4,TGTGCCAGCAGCTTGGAGAGACAGGGGGGCACTGAAGCTTTCTTT,CASSLERQGGTEAFF
TRBJ2-5,NA,NA,TRBV30,TGTGCCTGGAGTGTAGGGGGTAGGGGGACCCAGTACTTC,CAWSVGGRGTQYF
TRBJ1-6,NA,NA,TRBV3-1/TRBV3-2,TGTGCCAGCAGCCAAGATGTGGCAGGATTAAGACTAAGGGGGAATTCACCCCTCCACTTT,CASSQDVAGLRLRGNSPLHF
TRBJ2-3,NA,NA,TRBV12-5,TGTGCTAGTGGTTTGGGGACTACTCTCACAGATACGCAGTATTTT,CASGLGTTLTDTQYF
TRBJ2-7,NA,NA,TRBV2,TGTGCCAGCAGTCTCGGAAATAGATATTACGGGGGTAAGCAGTACTTC,CASSLGNRYYGGKQYF